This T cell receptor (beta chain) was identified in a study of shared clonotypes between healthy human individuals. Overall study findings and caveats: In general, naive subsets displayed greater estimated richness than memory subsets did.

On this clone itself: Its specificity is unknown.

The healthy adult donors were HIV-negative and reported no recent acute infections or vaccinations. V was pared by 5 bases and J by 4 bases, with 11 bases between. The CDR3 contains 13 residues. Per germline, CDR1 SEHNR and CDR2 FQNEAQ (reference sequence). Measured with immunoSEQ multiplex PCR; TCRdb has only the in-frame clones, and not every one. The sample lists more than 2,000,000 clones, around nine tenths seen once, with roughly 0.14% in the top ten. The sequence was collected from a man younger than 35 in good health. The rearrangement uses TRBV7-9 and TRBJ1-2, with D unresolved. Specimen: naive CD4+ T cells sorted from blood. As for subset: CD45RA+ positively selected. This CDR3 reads CASSTEKAYGYTF. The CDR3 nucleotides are TGTGCCAGCAGCACGGAAAAGGCCTATGGCTACACCTTC.